The 11 T cell receptor beta chains below all came from one sample that was sequenced in a study of cytomegalovirus exposure and HLA in healthy donors. The PCR ran on 60 Vbeta and 13 Jbeta primers. Measured with immunoSEQ multiplex PCR; TCRdb has only the in-frame clones, and not every one. The record lists about 58,000 clones, of which the ten most abundant hold around 2.1%. Sequencing was done on a sample of PBMCs. All receptors derive from a woman aged 18-35 years in good health and CMV-seronegative.

The V call is TRBV20-1, the J call TRBJ2-3; D unclear. Trimming pared 0 bases from V and 7 bases from J, leaving 2 bases between. This CDR3 has 10 amino acids. Looked up from germline, CDR1 is DFQATT and CDR2 is SNEGSKA (reference sequence). The CDR3 loop reads CSARDNTQYF. In DNA form, the CDR3 reads TGCAGTGCTAGAGATAATACGCAGTATTTT.

Details on this clone: Germline is not matched at one junction end, which may reflect a read error. V is TRBV19 and J is TRBJ2-5; D is uncertain. Germline CDR1 and CDR2: LNHDA and SQIVND (reference sequence). This CDR3 region has 13 residues. CDR3: CASSMLAQEAQYF. CDR3 nucleotide sequence: TGTGCCAGTAGTATGTTGGCGCAAGAGGCCCAGTACTTC. Drawing the rest from reference TRBV19 and TRBJ2-5, the complete variable domain is DGGITQSPKYLFRKEGQNVTLSCEQNLNHDAMYWYRQDPGQGLRLIYYSQIVNDFQKGDIAEGYSVSREKKESFPLTVTSAQKNPTAFYLCASSMLAQEAQYFGPGTRLLVL.

The chain uses TRBV28 and TRBJ1-2; TRBD1 is a possible D gene (5 bases). From germline, CDR1 is MDHEN and CDR2 SYDVKM. Trimming took off 2 bases at V and 3 bases at J, with 10 bases between the two ends. The CDR3 has 14 residues. The CDR3: CASSLAGDYYGYTF. The CDR3 coding sequence is TGTGCCAGCAGTTTAGCGGGGGACTACTATGGCTACACCTTC.

V gene TRBV9 combines with J gene TRBJ2-7; D is uncertain. This CDR3 is built from 13 residues. CDR1 and CDR2 from the germline V gene are SGDLS and YYNGEE. Trimming shortened V by 1 base and J by 1 base, and 6 bases separated the two germline ends. The CDR3 region has the DNA TGTGCCAGCAGCGTAACAGCTTCCTACGAGCAGTACTTC. Amino acids: CASSVTASYEQYF.

The gene calls are TRBV7-8 and TRBJ1-1, with D unclear. CDR1 SGHVS and CDR2 FQNEAQ come from the germline V gene. The CDR3 is made up of 13 amino acids. V lost 3 bases to trimming and J lost 1 base, with 6 bases between them. The CDR3 loop reads CASSLGRNTEAFF. The CDR3 DNA follows: TGTGCCAGCAGCTTGGGGAGGAACACTGAAGCTTTCTTT.

The rearrangement joins TRBV15 to TRBJ2-1, with 7 bases aligning to TRBD1. The CDR3 extends over 14 amino acids. The trim removed 3 bases at V and 11 bases at J, leaving 10 bases unmatched. Germline-derived CDR1 and CDR2 are LNHNV and YYDKDF (reference sequence). The CDR3 region has the DNA TGTGCCACCAGCAGCCCGGATAGGGGGCGAAAGCAGTTCTTC. Translation gives CATSSPDRGRKQFF.

This chain connects TRBV5-1 to TRBJ2-7, with 14 bases fitting TRBD2. The trim removed 4 bases at V and 0 bases at J, leaving 9 bases unmatched. The CDR3 extends over 18 amino acids. The germline gives CDR1 SGHRS, CDR2 YFSETQ. The CDR3 sequence: CASSIGLAGGFSSYEQYF. The CDR3 nucleotides read TGCGCCAGCAGCATTGGACTAGCGGGGGGTTTCTCCTCCTACGAGCAGTACTTC.

This sequence joins TRBV5-1 and TRBJ2-6, with a weak D call TRBD1 (6 bases). The CDR3 sequence is 17 residues long. The germline V and J ends were trimmed by 0 bases and 2 bases, with 12 bases remaining between them. Germline CDR1 reads SGHRS; CDR2 reads YFSETQ. The CDR3: CASSLGPRDTGANVLTF. The CDR3 nucleotides read TGCGCCAGCAGCTTGGGGCCCCGGGACACTGGGGCCAACGTCCTGACTTTC.

V is TRBV5-1 and J is TRBJ2-1; 9 bases fit TRBD1. This CDR3 spans 16 amino acids. J lost 0 bases, V lost 3 bases, and 4 bases had no gene match. Germline CDR1 is SGHRS and CDR2 is YFSETQ. The CDR3 DNA reads TGCGCCAGCAGCTGGGGGACAGGGAGCTCCTACAATGAGCAGTTCTTC. Protein: CASSWGTGSSYNEQFF. The complete variable domain, with remaining parts taken from reference TRBV5-1 and TRBJ2-1, reads KAGVTQTPRYLIKTRGQQVTLSCSPISGHRSVSWYQQTPGQGLQFLFEYFSETQRNKGNFPGRFSGRQFSNSRSEMNVSTLELGDSALYLCASSWGTGSSYNEQFFGPGTRLTVL.

The chain joins TRBV30 to TRBJ1-4, with a tentative D call TRBD1 (5 bases). The CDR3 totals 17 residues. CDR1 is GTSNPN, CDR2 SVGIG, per germline (reference sequence). The V gene lost 0 bases and the J gene lost 1 base, with 15 bases spanning the gap. CDR3 sequence (DNA): TGTGCCTGGAGTGTACGCTGGCCCGGGGGAACTAATGAAAAACTGTTTTTT. Its translation: CAWSVRWPGGTNEKLFF. The whole variable domain, remainder taken from reference TRBV30 and TRBJ1-4, is SQTIHQWPATLVQPVGSPLSLECTVEGTSNPNLYWYRQAAGRGLQLLFYSVGIGQISSEVPQNLSASRPQDRQFILSSKKLLLSDSGFYLCAWSVRWPGGTNEKLFFGSGTQLSVL.

The rearrangement links TRBV5-1 to TRBJ1-3; D is possibly TRBD1 (6 bases). CDR1 and CDR2 from the germline V gene are SGHRS and YFSETQ. CDR3 length: 16 amino acids. The V gene lost 4 bases and the J gene lost 2 bases, with 16 bases spanning the gap. The CDR3 DNA reads as TGCGCCAGCAGCCCCACACAGGGTGTCGCTGGAAACACCATATATTTT. Its protein is CASSPTQGVAGNTIYF.